A selection of T cell receptor beta chains follows, all from one sample in a study of beta chain features in type 1 diabetes. Sequenced by immunoSEQ multiplex PCR; TCRdb stores in-frame clones only, minus some. In the table there are 130,000 or so clones, 15% to 20% of which are singletons. Material for sequencing was central memory CD4+ T cells from blood. The source is a man between 18 and 29 years old with type 1 diabetes. The CDR3 runs from the conserved cysteine through the conserved F or W. A D gene is named only where the DNA matches it firmly. Clone size is not always given. Where it is, it says once, few, many or a class for expanded clones.

cdr3_length	v_call	j_call	clone_size	d_call	cdr3_aa	cdr3_nt
14	TRBV30	TRBJ1-6	few	-	CAYTYPTVDSPLHF	TGTGCCTACACCTACCCCACGGTGGATTCACCCCTCCACTTT
19	TRBV4-3	TRBJ2-1	few	TRBD1	CASSLMTGLTGGSYNEQFF	TGCGCCAGCAGCCTAATGACAGGGTTGACTGGAGGCTCCTACAATGAGCAGTTCTTC
15	TRBV5-1	TRBJ2-5	-	TRBD1	CASSPRDRDQETQYF	TGCGCCAGCAGCCCTCGGGACAGGGACCAAGAGACCCAGTACTTC
14	TRBV5-4	TRBJ2-3	-	-	CASSLRVEADTQYF	TGTGCCAGCAGCTTGCGGGTTGAGGCAGATACGCAGTATTTT
15	TRBV11-3	TRBJ2-7	-	TRBD1	CASSTGQGARNEQYF	TGTGCCAGCAGCACCGGACAGGGGGCGCGGAACGAGCAGTACTTC
14	TRBV30	TRBJ2-7	-	-	CAWSVLGISYEQYF	TGTGCCTGGAGTGTCTTAGGGATTTCGTACGAGCAGTACTTC
14	TRBV7-2	TRBJ1-1	once	-	CASTHTAGNTEAFF	TGTGCCAGCACCCACACGGCCGGGAACACTGAAGCTTTCTTT
15	TRBV5-4	TRBJ1-1	-	-	CASSLDLAVNTEAFF	TGTGCCAGCAGCCTGGACCTGGCAGTGAACACTGAAGCTTTCTTT
18	TRBV4-3	TRBJ2-7	few	TRBD1	CASSQDLFSGDRGNEQYF	TGCGCCAGCAGCCAAGATCTTTTCTCGGGAGACAGGGGAAACGAGCAGTACTTC
13	TRBV27	TRBJ1-5	-	-	CASGRDSNQPQHF	TGTGCCAGCGGGAGGGATAGCAATCAGCCCCAGCATTTT
14	TRBV6-5	TRBJ1-5	-	-	CASSYVAGDQPQHF	TGTGCCAGCAGTTACGTCGCCGGGGATCAGCCCCAGCATTTT
17	TRBV5-1	TRBJ2-3	-	TRBD2	CASSWKGLAGFTDTQYF	TGCGCCAGCAGCTGGAAGGGACTAGCGGGATTCACAGATACGCAGTATTTT
13	TRBV29-1	TRBJ2-3	many	TRBD1	CSANRGLLDTQYF	TGCAGCGCCAACAGGGGGCTCCTAGATACGCAGTATTTT
16	TRBV7-2	TRBJ2-1	few	TRBD2	CASSPGGARAYNEQFF	TGTGCCAGCAGCCCCGGGGGGGCTAGGGCCTACAATGAGCAGTTCTTC
12	TRBV11-2	TRBJ2-3	few	-	CASSSSTDTQYF	TGTGCCAGCAGCTCCAGCACAGATACGCAGTATTTT
11	TRBV20-1	TRBJ2-5	-	-	CSPWTGETQYF	TGCAGTCCGTGGACGGGAGAGACCCAGTACTTC